The rows below give T cell receptor beta chains drawn from one sample of a study of shared clonotypes between healthy human individuals. Clones were read by immunoSEQ multiplex PCR, and TCRdb kept only the in-frame ones, dropping some. The table has roughly 2.5 million clones, around 90% seen once. The sequenced sample was naive CD4+ T cells sorted from blood. Receptors were obtained from a man between 18 and 35 years old in good health. Each CDR3 is given with its conserved first and last residue. The D gene is left open where the match is weak. For some rows the clone size is stated as once, few or many, or as a class when expanded; others skip it.

len | j_gene | v_gene | abundance | d_gene | CDR3nt | CDR3aa
15 | TRBJ1-5 | TRBV28 | once | TRBD1 | TGTGCCAGCAGTCGAAGACAGGGCGGAAATCAGCCCCAGCATTTT | CASSRRQGGNQPQHF
15 | TRBJ2-1 | TRBV21-1 | - | - | TGTGCCAGCAGCAACCTCAACATAATCTACAATGAGCAGTTCTTC | CASSNLNIIYNEQFF
16 | TRBJ2-7 | TRBV6-6 | once | TRBD2 | TGTGCCAGCAGTTACATCCCTAGCGGGAGAACGGGCGAGCAGTACTTC | CASSYIPSGRTGEQYF
16 | TRBJ2-7 | TRBV7-6 | - | - | TGTGCCAGCACTACTCGGGGGGGGACAGGAGCCTCCGAGCAGTACTTC | CASTTRGGTGASEQYF
15 | TRBJ2-3 | TRBV15 | - | TRBD2 | TGTGCCACCAGCAGGGGGGCGGGGGGCGCAGATACGCAGTATTTT | CATSRGAGGADTQYF
14 | TRBJ1-6 | TRBV28 | - | - | TGTGCCAGCAGGCTACAGGGATCAGGATCACCCCTCCACTTT | CASRLQGSGSPLHF
17 | TRBJ2-2 | TRBV5-1 | - | - | TGCGCCAGCAGCTTGTTGACCCCGGGAACCCACACCGGGGAGCTGTTTTTT | CASSLLTPGTHTGELFF
15 | TRBJ1-6 | TRBV30 | - | TRBD1 | TGTGCCTGGAGCGACCTTAAGGGGGCAGGGTCACCCCTCCACTTT | CAWSDLKGAGSPLHF
16 | TRBJ1-4 | TRBV7-9 | - | TRBD1 | TGTGCCAGCAGCTTCCGCGGACAGGGGCCTAATGAAAAACTGTTTTTT | CASSFRGQGPNEKLFF
14 | TRBJ2-7 | TRBV6-6 | - | - | TGTGCCAGCAGTCTCCGGGACTCCTCCTACGAGCAGTACTTC | CASSLRDSSYEQYF
15 | TRBJ1-2 | TRBV4-3 | - | TRBD1 | TGCGCCAGCAGCCAACAAAACAGGGGCGGATATGGCTACACCTTC | CASSQQNRGGYGYTF
13 | TRBJ2-1 | TRBV27 | - | TRBD2 | TGTGCCAGCAGTTTCCTTAGCGGGAGGGAGCAGTTCTTC | CASSFLSGREQFF
13 | TRBJ2-2 | TRBV2 | - | - | TGTGCCAGCAAGGCCACTAACACCGGGGAGCTGTTTTTT | CASKATNTGELFF
15 | TRBJ2-2 | TRBV5-1 | - | - | TGCGCCAGCAGCTTGGAAGTGGCGGGCACCGGGGAGCTGTTTTTT | CASSLEVAGTGELFF
13 | TRBJ1-2 | TRBV5-4 | - | TRBD1 | TGTGCCAGCAGCCAGACAGGGACTAATGGCTACACCTTC | CASSQTGTNGYTF
15 | TRBJ1-3 | TRBV5-4 | - | - | TGTGCCAGCAGCTCCACAGGGATAGTGGAAAACACCATATATTTT | CASSSTGIVENTIYF
14 | TRBJ2-5 | TRBV18 | once | TRBD2 | TGTGCCAGCTCACCCCGGGGGGGTCAAGAGACCCAGTACTTC | CASSPRGGQETQYF
15 | TRBJ2-1 | TRBV6-1 | - | TRBD2 | TGTGCCAGCAGGGATAGCGGGCTAACCTACAATGAGCAGTTCTTC | CASRDSGLTYNEQFF
15 | TRBJ2-2 | TRBV6-6 | - | - | TGTGCCAGCAGTTACGTGGCAGGGACGGCCGGGGAGCTGTTTTTT | CASSYVAGTAGELFF
12 | TRBJ2-3 | TRBV7-2 | - | TRBD2 | TGTGCCAGCAGCTTAGGGGGAGGGGTGCGGTATTTT | CASSLGGGVRYF
14 | TRBJ2-7 | TRBV6-5 | once | TRBD1 | TGTGCCAGCAGTCAGGGGACAGGCCCCTACGAGCAGTACTTC | CASSQGTGPYEQYF
13 | TRBJ2-7 | TRBV5-1 | - | TRBD1 | TGCGCCACCACCCGGGACAGGGGTTACGAGCAGTACTTC | CATTRDRGYEQYF
10 | TRBJ2-5 | TRBV29-1 | - | - | TGCAGCGTTGTTGGGGAGACCCAGTACTTC | CSVVGETQYF
17 | TRBJ1-3 | TRBV5-1 | - | TRBD1 | TGCGCCAGCAGCTTGGGGACAGGAACTCTCTTAGGAAACACCATATATTTT | CASSLGTGTLLGNTIYF
14 | TRBJ2-5 | TRBV18 | - | - | TGTGCCAGCTCTCTAGGCACGGCTGCGGAGACCCAGTACTTC | CASSLGTAAETQYF
14 | TRBJ2-7 | TRBV28 | - | - | TGTGCCAGCAGTCCCCGACAGATATCCTACGAGCAGTACTTC | CASSPRQISYEQYF
12 | TRBJ1-3 | TRBV2 | once | - | TGTGCCAGCACCGAGGATGGAAACACCATATATTTT | CASTEDGNTIYF
18 | TRBJ2-3 | TRBV5-4 | - | TRBD2 | TGTGCCAGCAGCTCCCAAGGGACTAGCGGGCGGGCCACAGATACGCAGTATTTT | CASSSQGTSGRATDTQYF
15 | TRBJ1-6 | TRBV30 | few | TRBD1 | TGTGCCTGGAGTCGATCCGGGACAGGGGAATCACCCCTCCACTTT | CAWSRSGTGESPLHF
13 | TRBJ2-7 | TRBV2 | - | - | TGTGCCAGCAGTGAAATCAGGGAAGCCGAGCAGTACTTC | CASSEIREAEQYF
11 | TRBJ2-5 | TRBV6-6 | - | - | TGTGCCAGCAGTTACTCAGAGACCCAGTACTTC | CASSYSETQYF
14 | TRBJ2-7 | TRBV5-1 | once | - | TGCGCCAGCAGCTCCCTAGAAAGCTCCTACGAGCAGTACTTC | CASSSLESSYEQYF
15 | TRBJ1-4 | TRBV30 | few | - | TGTGCCTGGAGCCCCGGGGGACCCTCGGCTGAAAAACTGTTTTTT | CAWSPGGPSAEKLFF
13 | TRBJ1-1 | TRBV2 | - | - | TGTGCCAGCACGGGGGATGGGGGCACTGAAGCTTTCTTT | CASTGDGGTEAFF
11 | TRBJ1-1 | TRBV25-1 | - | - | TGTGCCAGTCAGGGTAACACTGAAGCTTTCTTT | CASQGNTEAFF
15 | TRBJ1-5 | TRBV28 | - | TRBD1 | TGTGCCAGCAGTTTGTCGGCAGGGGGATTTCAGCCCCAGCATTTT | CASSLSAGGFQPQHF
14 | TRBJ1-2 | TRBV28 | - | - | TGTGCCAGCAGGAGGATGGGGGGGTACTATGGCTACACCTTC | CASRRMGGYYGYTF
14 | TRBJ2-1 | TRBV2 | once | TRBD2 | TGTGCCAGCAGTGTAGCGGGGGTTTCGCATGAGCAGTTCTTC | CASSVAGVSHEQFF
13 | TRBJ1-1 | TRBV7-2 | few | - | TGTGCCAGCAGCTTAGAAGGGAACACTGAAGCTTTCTTT | CASSLEGNTEAFF
13 | TRBJ1-6 | TRBV7-8 | - | - | TGTGCCAGCAGCCCCCAGATTAATTCACCCCTCCACTTT | CASSPQINSPLHF
16 | TRBJ2-2 | TRBV15 | - | - | TGTGCCACCAGCAGAGGTGGGGGAGCGAACACCGGGGAGCTGTTTTTT | CATSRGGGANTGELFF
14 | TRBJ1-5 | TRBV28 | - | - | TGTGCCAGCAGAGGCAGCCCCTTCAATCAGCCCCAGCATTTT | CASRGSPFNQPQHF
15 | TRBJ2-1 | TRBV6-4 | - | - | TGTGCCAGCAGTGCCACAGGGATCTCAGACAATGAGCAGTTCTTC | CASSATGISDNEQFF
19 | TRBJ2-5 | TRBV5-6 | - | TRBD2 | TGTGCCAGCAGCTTCCGACTAGCGGGGGGATCCTTCGAGCAAGAGACCCAGTACTTC | CASSFRLAGGSFEQETQYF
14 | TRBJ2-5 | TRBV6-6 | - | - | TGTGCCAGCAGTTTCCCGGGACCGGCGGAGACCCAGTACTTC | CASSFPGPAETQYF
14 | TRBJ1-5 | TRBV6-1 | - | - | TGTGCCAGCATACAGGGATATAGCAATCAGCCCCAGCATTTT | CASIQGYSNQPQHF
13 | TRBJ2-7 | TRBV19 | - | - | TGTGCCAGTAGTTCGGCAGCTTCCTACGAGCAGTACTTC | CASSSAASYEQYF
15 | TRBJ2-7 | TRBV11-2 | - | - | TGTGCCAGCAGCCTCCCAGGGGACCTCTCCTACGAGCAGTACTTC | CASSLPGDLSYEQYF
13 | TRBJ1-2 | TRBV28 | - | - | TGTGCCAGCAGGACCACAAGTGCGTCGGGCTACACCTTC | CASRTTSASGYTF
16 | TRBJ2-1 | TRBV7-9 | - | TRBD2 | TGTGCCAGCAGCTTATTCTTAGCGGGAGCGAAGGATGAGCAGTTCTTC | CASSLFLAGAKDEQFF
14 | TRBJ2-6 | TRBV5-1 | - | - | TGCGCCAGCAGCTTGGACCCGGGGGCCAACGTCCTGACTTTC | CASSLDPGANVLTF